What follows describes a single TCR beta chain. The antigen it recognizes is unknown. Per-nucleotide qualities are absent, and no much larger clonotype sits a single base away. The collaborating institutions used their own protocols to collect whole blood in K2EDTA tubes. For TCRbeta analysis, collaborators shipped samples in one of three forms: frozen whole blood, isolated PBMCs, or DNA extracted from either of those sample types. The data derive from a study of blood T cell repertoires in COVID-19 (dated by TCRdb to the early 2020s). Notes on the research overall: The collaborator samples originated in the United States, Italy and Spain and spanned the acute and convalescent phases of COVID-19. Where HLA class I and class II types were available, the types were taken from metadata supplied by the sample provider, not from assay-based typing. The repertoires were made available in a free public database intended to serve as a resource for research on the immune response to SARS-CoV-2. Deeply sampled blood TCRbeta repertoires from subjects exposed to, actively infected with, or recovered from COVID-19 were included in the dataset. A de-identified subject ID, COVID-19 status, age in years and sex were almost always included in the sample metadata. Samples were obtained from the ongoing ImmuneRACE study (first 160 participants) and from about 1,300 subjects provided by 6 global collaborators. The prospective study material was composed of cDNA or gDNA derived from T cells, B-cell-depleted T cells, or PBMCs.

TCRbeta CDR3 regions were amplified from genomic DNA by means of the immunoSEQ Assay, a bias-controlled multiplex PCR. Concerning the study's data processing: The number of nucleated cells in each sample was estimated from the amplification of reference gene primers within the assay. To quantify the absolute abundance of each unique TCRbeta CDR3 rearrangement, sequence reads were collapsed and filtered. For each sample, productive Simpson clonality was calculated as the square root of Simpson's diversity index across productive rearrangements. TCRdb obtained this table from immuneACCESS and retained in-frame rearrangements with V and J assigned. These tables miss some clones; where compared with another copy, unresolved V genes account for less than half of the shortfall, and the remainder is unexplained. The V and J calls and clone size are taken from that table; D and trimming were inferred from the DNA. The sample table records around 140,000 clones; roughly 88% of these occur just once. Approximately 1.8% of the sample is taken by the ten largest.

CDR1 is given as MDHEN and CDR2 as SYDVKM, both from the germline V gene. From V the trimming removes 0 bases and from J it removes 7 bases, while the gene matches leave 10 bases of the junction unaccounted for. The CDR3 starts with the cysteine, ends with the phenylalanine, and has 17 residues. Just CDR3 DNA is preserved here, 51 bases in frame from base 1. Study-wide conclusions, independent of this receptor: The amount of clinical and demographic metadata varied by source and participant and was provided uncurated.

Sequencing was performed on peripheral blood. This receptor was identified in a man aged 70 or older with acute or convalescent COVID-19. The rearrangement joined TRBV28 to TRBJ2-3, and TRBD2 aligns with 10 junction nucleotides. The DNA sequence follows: TGTGCCAGCAGTTTATGGGGGCTAGCGGGAGCTAAGAATACGCAGTATTTT. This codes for CASSLWGLAGAKNTQYF.